The clone carrying this TCR beta chain was counted once. These data belong to a study of cytomegalovirus exposure and HLA in healthy donors. Primers: 60 Vbeta forward and 13 Jbeta reverse. This table comes from immunoSEQ multiplex PCR, and its TCRdb copy is limited to in-frame clones, with some not included. The repertoire holds 210,000 or so clones, with 80% to 90% as singletons. V was pared by 2 bases and J by 0 bases, with 12 bases between. Germline V lookup: CDR1 SGHRS, CDR2 YFSETQ. This CDR3 spans 15 amino acids. The TCR comes from a girl aged 2-10 years in good health and CMV-seronegative. This chain joins TRBV5-1 and TRBJ2-7; a weak D match, TRBD2 (7 bases). The sample consisted of PBMCs. This CDR3 reads CASSFTRGASYEQYF. The CDR3 bases are TGCGCCAGCAGCTTTACTCGGGGGGCCTCCTACGAGCAGTACTTC.